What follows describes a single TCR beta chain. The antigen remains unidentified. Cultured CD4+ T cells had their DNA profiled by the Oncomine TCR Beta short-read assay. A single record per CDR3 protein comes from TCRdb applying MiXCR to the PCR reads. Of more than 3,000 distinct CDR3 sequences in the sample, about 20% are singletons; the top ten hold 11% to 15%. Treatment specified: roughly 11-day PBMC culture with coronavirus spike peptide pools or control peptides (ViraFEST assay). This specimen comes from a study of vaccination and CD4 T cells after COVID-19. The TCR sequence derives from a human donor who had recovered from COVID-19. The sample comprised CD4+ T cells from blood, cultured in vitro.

The CDR3 DNA reads as TGTGCCAGCAGCCACAGGTCTCCAGGGGAAAAACTGTTTTTT. Protein sequence: CASSHRSPGEKLFF. The chain has TRBV11-2 and TRBJ1-4; the D gene is possibly TRBD1 (5 bases). Germline CDR1 and CDR2: SGHAT and FQNNGV. This CDR3 is 14 amino acids long. Trimming took off 5 bases at V and 8 bases at J, with 15 bases between the two ends. Full variable domain (outside the CDR3, taken from reference TRBV11-2 and TRBJ1-4): EAGVAQSPRYKIIEKRQSVAFWCNPISGHATLYWYQQILGQGPKLLIQFQNNGVVDDSQLPKDRFSAERLKGVDSTLKIQPAKLEDSAVYLCASSHRSPGEKLFFGSGTQLSVL.